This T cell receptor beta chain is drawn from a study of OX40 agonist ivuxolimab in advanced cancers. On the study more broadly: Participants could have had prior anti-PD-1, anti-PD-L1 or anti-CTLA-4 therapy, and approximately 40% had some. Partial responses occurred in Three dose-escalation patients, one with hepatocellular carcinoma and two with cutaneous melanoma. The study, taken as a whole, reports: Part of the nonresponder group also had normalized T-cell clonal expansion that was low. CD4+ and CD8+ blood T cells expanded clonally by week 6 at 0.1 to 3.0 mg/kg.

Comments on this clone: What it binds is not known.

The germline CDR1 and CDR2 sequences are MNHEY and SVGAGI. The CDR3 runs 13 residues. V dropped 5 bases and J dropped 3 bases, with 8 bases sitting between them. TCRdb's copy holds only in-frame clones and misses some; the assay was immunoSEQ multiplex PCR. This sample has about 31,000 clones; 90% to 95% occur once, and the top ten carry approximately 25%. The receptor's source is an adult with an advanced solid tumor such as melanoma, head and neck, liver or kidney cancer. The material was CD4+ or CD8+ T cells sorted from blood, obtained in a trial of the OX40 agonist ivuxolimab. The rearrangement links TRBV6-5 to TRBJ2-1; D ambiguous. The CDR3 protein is CASSGTYYNEQFF. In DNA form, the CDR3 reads TGTGCCAGCAGTGGTACATACTACAATGAGCAGTTCTTC.